This TCR beta chain was sequenced for a study of T-cell reconstitution after alpha-beta-depleted transplantation in children (dated by TCRdb to about 2016). In terms of the full investigation: Using TCR repertoire profiling, the study quantitatively followed how T-cell immune reconstitution unfolded in children after TCRalphabeta/CD19-depleted allogeneic hematopoietic cell transplantation. Study-level results and caveats: In some patients, high TCRbeta diversity at day 60 was attributed to recipient T cells and intrathymic progenitors that had survived conditioning. Over subsequent months, a decline in hyperexpanded clone frequencies was noted, and after one year, T-cell counts and TCRbeta diversity were mostly ascribed to newly produced T cells. About two months after transplant, the apparently early recovery of alphabetaT-cell counts reportedly depended on just several hundred clones that had expanded rapidly and came from non-depleted graft cells.

From the cysteine up to the phenylalanine, the CDR3 has a length of 11 residues. The only DNA kept is the CDR3, 33 bases in frame from the first base. V loses 11 bases, J loses 9 bases, and the germline ends lie 16 bases apart. From the germline V gene (reference sequence), CDR1 is LNHNV and CDR2 is YYDKDF. The library was made by PCR. The data were produced on an Illumina HiSeq 2500. TCR library preparation used molecular barcoding, with unique molecular identifiers applied to normalize quantification of the TCRbeta repertoire. The raw public reads went through TCRdb reprocessing: fastp at Q25, MiXCR clone calling, in-frame beta chains kept. All rows with the same CDR3 protein become a single entry with the most common DNA and genes. Present in this sample are about 200,000 distinct CDR3 sequences, about 8.2% of which were seen just once. 35% to 45% of the sample is taken by the ten largest. The sample's treatment or condition label is to be understood as: allogeneic hematopoietic cell transplantation with graft depleted of TCRalphabeta T cells and CD19 B cells. The children who served as transplant recipients had been given grafts of TCRalphabeta/CD19-depleted allogeneic hematopoietic cells.

Of note for this clonotype: The antigen this receptor binds is unknown. Per-base quality was not reported, and no clone a single base away is much larger than it.

The specimen was PBMCs, mostly from graft donor cells, collected 360 days after TCRalphabeta/CD19-depleted stem cell transplant. The chain is made from TRBV15 and TRBJ1-2; a confident D gene designation cannot be given. The clonotype comes from a male patient under 10 years old who had a stem cell transplant for acute myeloid leukemia, so the T cells may come from the graft donor. CDR3 loop: CAFRFSCCYTF. The base sequence is TGTGCCTTTCGGTTTTCTTGTTGCTACACCTTC.